The 18 T cell receptor beta chains presented below share a single source sample, sequenced in a study of CD8 T cells in Susac syndrome. RNA, at roughly 0.5 to 1 ug, was reverse transcribed with random hexamers. Using its own MiXCR run on the immunoSEQ multiplex PCR reads, TCRdb lists one record per CDR3 protein. The data show about 440,000 distinct CDR3 sequences, about 85% seen once. Input material: CD8+ T cells from PBMCs. The receptors originated from a human donor with multiple sclerosis.

The genes are TRBV27 and TRBJ1-5, with a possible D match to TRBD1 (6 bases). Trimming removed 7 bases from V and 3 bases from J, with 16 bases in between. The CDR3 sequence is 15 residues long. Germline V CDR1 and CDR2: MNHEY, SMNVEV (reference sequence). CDR3 sequence reads: CASKRSGGINQPQHF. CDR3 nucleotides: TGTGCCAGCAAAAGATCGGGGGGCATCAATCAGCCCCAGCATTTT.

This sequence joins TRBV4-1 and TRBJ1-5; perhaps TRBD1 as D (6 bases). Germline lookup yields CDR1 MGHRA and CDR2 YSYEKL. The CDR3 extends over 14 amino acids. With 0 bases removed from V and 6 bases from J, the gap between germline ends came to 9 bases. CDR3 sequence: CASSQDQGGQPQHF. The DNA of the CDR3 is TGCGCCAGCAGCCAAGACCAAGGGGGTCAGCCCCAGCATTTT.

The V call is TRBV20-1, the J call TRBJ2-1, with 8 bases aligning to TRBD1. V gave up 6 bases and J gave up 7 bases; unmatched junction bases: 17. The CDR3 consists of 16 residues. Looked up from germline, CDR1 is DFQATT and CDR2 is SNEGSKA (reference sequence). The CDR3 coding sequence is TGCAGTGCCACCCCGACAGGGGAAGGCTTTCGGAATGAGCAGTTCTTC. It encodes CSATPTGEGFRNEQFF.

This clonotype appeared a few times. The rearrangement uses TRBV30 and TRBJ2-6, with 11 nucleotides matching TRBD1. Germline assignment: CDR1 GTSNPN and CDR2 SVGIG (reference sequence). The junction had 4 bases not matched to a gene; V was cut back by 5 bases and J by 1 base. The CDR3 is made up of 16 amino acids. CDR3 DNA sequence: TGTGCCTGGGAACGGGACAGGGGGTCTGGGGCCAACGTCCTGACTTTC. This codes for CAWERDRGSGANVLTF.

J is TRBJ2-7 and V is TRBV29-1; no reliable D call. Trimming took 4 bases from V and 5 from J, leaving 21 bases between them. The CDR3 runs to 15 residues. Per germline, CDR1 SQVTM and CDR2 ANQGSEA. CDR3 coding DNA: TGCAGCGTTGGATCCCCTAACAGACCGTCGGACGAGCAGTACTTC. This encodes CSVGSPNRPSDEQYF.

J is TRBJ2-1 and V is TRBV5-6, with D perhaps matching TRBD1 (5 bases). V was shortened by 4 bases and J by 9 bases, with 11 bases between the two germline ends. The CDR3 sequence is 12 residues long. Looked up from germline, CDR1 is SGHDT and CDR2 is YYEEEE. This CDR3 is CASSLIRAEQFF. Here the CDR3 DNA reads TGTGCCAGCAGCCTCATCAGGGCTGAGCAGTTCTTC.

This clonotype was recorded only once. One junction end disagrees with the germline gene, perhaps due to a read error. The chain carries TRBV30 and TRBJ2-1; the match to TRBD2 covers 9 bases. The germline V gene encodes CDR1 GTSNPN and CDR2 SVGIG (reference sequence). CDR3 size: 18 residues. The CDR3 DNA follows: TGTGCTTGGAGGTTTTTGGCGGGAGGGCCGCGGTCCTACAATGAGCAGTTCTTC. The encoded protein is CAWRFLAGGPRSYNEQFF.

The chain joins TRBV4-2 to TRBJ2-1, with TRBD2 identical over 7 bases. The CDR3 runs to 19 residues. V shed 4 bases, J shed 8 bases, and the junction held 23 bases outside the gene matches. Germline V gene data show CDR1 as LGHNA and CDR2 as YNFKEQ. CDR3 in amino acids: CASSLKLVGGLRWSDEQFF. The DNA of the CDR3 is TGTGCCAGCAGCCTCAAACTAGTGGGAGGGCTGAGGTGGAGTGATGAGCAGTTCTTC.

The rearrangement joins TRBV5-1 to TRBJ2-7; no reliable D call. Deletions cut 6 bases from V and 3 bases from J, with 7 bases between. Germline V gene sequence: CDR1 SGHRS, CDR2 YFSETQ. CDR3 length: 11 residues. CDR3 loop: CASNGDYEQYF. The CDR3 region has the DNA TGCGCCAGCAACGGCGACTACGAGCAGTACTTC.

This rearrangement joins TRBV13 to TRBJ2-3; D assignment may be TRBD1 or TRBD2 (5 bases each). Trimming removed 5 bases at V and 4 bases at J, with 16 bases between. CDR1 PRHDT and CDR2 FYEKMQ come from the germline V gene (reference sequence). The CDR3 is made up of 15 amino acids. The CDR3 DNA follows: TGTGCCAGCAGCCCAACCGGGACCTATGCAGATACGCAGTATTTT. It is translated as CASSPTGTYADTQYF.

V gene TRBV10-3 combines with J gene TRBJ1-1, with D unclear. CDR1 is ENHRY, CDR2 SYGVKD, per germline. Trimming removed 6 bases at V and 1 base at J, with 9 bases between. The CDR3 consists of 13 residues. CDR3 sequence: CAIRGGTNTEAFF. The DNA of the CDR3 is TGTGCCATCAGAGGAGGAACGAACACTGAAGCTTTCTTT.

The chain joins TRBV7-2 to TRBJ2-3, with a weak D call TRBD2 (5 bases). Germline assignment: CDR1 SGHTA and CDR2 FQGNSA. This CDR3 comprises 15 residues. V shed 5 bases and J shed 3 bases, with 15 bases lying between them. This CDR3 reads CASSPRGVWTDTQYF. CDR3 in DNA: TGTGCCAGCAGCCCCCGGGGAGTTTGGACAGATACGCAGTATTTT.

The V and J genes are TRBV29-1 and TRBJ2-5; 7 bases line up with TRBD1. CDR1 is SQVTM and CDR2 is ANQGSEA in the germline V gene. The CDR3 spans 17 residues. V trimming: 4 bases; J trimming: 3 bases; junction bases outside the gene matches: 17. The CDR3 is CSVVLLTQTGFEETQYF. CDR3 bases: TGCAGCGTTGTCCTCCTTACCCAGACAGGGTTTGAAGAGACCCAGTACTTC.

The chain employs TRBV29-1 and TRBJ1-2; D is uncertain. This CDR3 has 11 amino acids. The germline CDR1 and CDR2 sequences are SQVTM and ANQGSEA. V lost 7 bases and J lost 4, with 10 bases in between. CDR3 protein: CSDSSSYGYTF. The CDR3 DNA is TGCAGCGACAGCAGCTCCTATGGCTACACCTTC.

The chain is built from TRBV7-7 and TRBJ2-7; TRBD1 aligns across 8 bases. The ends lost 3 bases at V and 3 bases at J; junction bases unmatched: 4. Germline lookup yields CDR1 SSHAT and CDR2 FNYEAQ (reference sequence). This CDR3 comprises 14 residues. The CDR3 reads CASSLYRGNYEQYF. CDR3 bases: TGTGCCAGCAGCTTGTACAGGGGGAACTACGAGCAGTACTTC.

The chain uses TRBV6-1 and TRBJ2-2, with 9 bases lining up with TRBD1. The CDR3 is 17 residues long. The V and J ends lost 4 bases and 4 bases, in that order; junction bases with no gene match: 10. Germline loops: CDR1 MNHNS, CDR2 SASEGT. The CDR3 loop reads CASSGTRDRVSTGELFF. CDR3 DNA sequence: TGTGCCAGCAGTGGGACTCGGGACAGGGTTAGCACCGGGGAGCTGTTTTTT.

V is TRBV6-1 and J is TRBJ2-7; a weak D match, TRBD2 (6 bases). The CDR3 is 15 amino acids. Trimming left V 6 bases short and J 2 bases short, with 17 bases between. CDR1 and CDR2 from the germline V gene are MNHNS and SASEGT. The CDR3 DNA reads TGTGCCAGCAGCGACGGGACTCTGGAGGCCTACGAGCAGTACTTC. Translating it yields CASSDGTLEAYEQYF.

This CDR3 is CASSSPIQGSKNTEAFF. The CDR3 DNA sequence: TGTGCCAGCAGTTCCCCTATACAGGGGTCCAAGAACACTGAAGCTTTCTTT. This sequence joins TRBV28 and TRBJ1-1, with 7 bases lining up with TRBD1. CDR3 length equals 17 residues. Germline CDR1 and CDR2: MDHEN and SYDVKM. The V segment lost 4 bases and the J segment 1 base; nucleotides outside the gene matches: 12.